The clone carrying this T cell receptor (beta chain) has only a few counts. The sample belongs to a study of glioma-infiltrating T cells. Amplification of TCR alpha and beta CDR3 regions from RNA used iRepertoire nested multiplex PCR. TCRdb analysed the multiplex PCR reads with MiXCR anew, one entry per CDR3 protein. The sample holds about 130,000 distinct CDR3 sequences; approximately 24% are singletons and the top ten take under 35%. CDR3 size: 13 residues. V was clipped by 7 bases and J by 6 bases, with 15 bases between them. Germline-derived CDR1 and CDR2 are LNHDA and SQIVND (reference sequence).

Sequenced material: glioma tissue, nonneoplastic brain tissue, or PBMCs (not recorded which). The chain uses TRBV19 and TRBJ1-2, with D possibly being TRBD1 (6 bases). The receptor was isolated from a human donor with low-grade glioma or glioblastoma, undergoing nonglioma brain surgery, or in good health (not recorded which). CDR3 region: CASTLGGLDGYTF. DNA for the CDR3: TGTGCCAGTACCCTTGGGGGGCTCGATGGCTACACCTTC.